This TCR beta chain was recorded in a study of regulatory T cells in long-lasting Graves disease. Combining iRepertoire HTBI primers with Arm-PCR of CDR3 regions, the authors built TCR beta libraries. Study processing details: Identification yielded around 64 TRBV and around 15 TRBJ segments across samples. TCRdb re-analysed the multiplex PCR reads in MiXCR, keeping a single row per CDR3 protein. The authors' filters were not applied to this entry. The table includes 550,000 or so distinct CDR3 sequences, around 13% detected once. This clonotype has at least ten counts. In germline, CDR1 is SEHNR, CDR2 FQNEAQ (reference sequence). There are 14 residues in the CDR3. Trimming removed 6 bases from V and 4 bases from J, with 15 bases in between. Time point: newly diagnosed GD, antithyroid drugs for less than 3 months. Following extraction of RNA from PBMCs, that RNA was used to make the TCR library. This sample was also put to use in a study of T cells in Graves' hyperthyroidism and ophthalmopathy. That paper adds: Diagnosing involved the use of clinical symptoms, serum thyroxine and TRAb, thyroid ultrasound and orbital computed tomography.

The material sequenced was peripheral blood mononuclear cells (PBMCs), taken at new diagnosis, from a patient treated with antithyroid drugs. The source is a woman between 25 and 40 years old with Graves disease. The genes are TRBV7-9 and TRBJ2-5, with D hard to call. CDR3 in DNA: TGTGCCAGCAGTTCTTGGGTCGGGCGAGAGACCCAGTACTTC. Translation gives CASSSWVGRETQYF.